This T cell receptor (beta chain) was sequenced for a study of T cell responses to AZD1222 COVID-19 vaccine. V lost 6 bases, J lost 5 bases, and 5 bases stayed unmatched. The CDR3 has 14 amino acids. Germline values: CDR1 MDHEN, CDR2 SYDVKM. The data were produced by immunoSEQ multiplex PCR, yet TCRdb's version contains in-frame clones alone and is incomplete. The data contain 150,000 or so clones, over 80% of them singletons. As concerns this clone: Its specificity is unknown.

Whole-study findings and limits: CD4 TCRs linked to vaccination spanned spike, dominating at 160-218 and 743-854. Most donors were white British, females outnumbered males, and clonal diversity was possibly underestimated. Spike-specific TCR breadth and depth both grew after two AZD1222 doses. Nearly half of the spike-specific TCRs reportedly recognize variant regions that carry no mutations.

Sequencing used peripheral blood, obtained 28 days after the second AZD1222 dose. The clonotype comes from an adult who received the AZD1222 COVID-19 vaccine. The genes are TRBV28 and TRBJ2-2; 8 nucleotides agree with TRBD1. In nucleotides, the CDR3 is TGTGCCAGCAGCCCTAGGACAGGGACCGGGGAGCTGTTTTTT. As protein: CASSPRTGTGELFF.